This T cell receptor (beta chain) was retrieved from a study of CD8 T cells in Susac syndrome (dated by TCRdb to between 2017 and 2020). Describing the broader study: Of the Susac syndrome patients who were sequenced, more than five had clinically active disease and fewer than ten were in clinical remission. Susac syndrome patients were therapy-naive, on corticosteroids (some also receiving IVIg), or on IVIg alone at blood withdrawal. Whether CD8+ T cell activation and differentiation in Susac syndrome was antigen driven was tested using repertoire sequencing. The study compared CD8+ T cell repertoire clonality among 12 healthy donors, roughly 14 Susac syndrome patients and some 16 multiple sclerosis patients. Overall study outcomes, separate from this receptor: In the total CD8+ and CD8+ TEMRA repertoires, 15 to 20 and five Susac-specific public clones, respectively, were identified. Susac syndrome CD8+ repertoires showed clonal expansion, highest in CD8+ TEMRA cells and greater in clinically active than remitting patients. The TCR sequencing and HLA analysis was acknowledged to have included a relatively small number of individuals.

RNA was extracted with the RNeasy kit and about 0.5 to 1 ug was reverse transcribed using random hexamers. The immunoSEQ multiplex PCR assay, which covers 54 Vbeta and 13 Jbeta segments, was used to amplify TCR beta CDR3 regions. PCR amplification bias was corrected by using a synthetic template baseline for primer optimization and computational correction. In the paper's pipeline: Reads were assigned to V, D and J genes according to IMGT and analyzed in immunoSEQ Analyzer, with only productive sequences retained. Clonality was calculated as one minus the Shannon entropy normalized by log2 of the number of productive unique sequences. For each patient and control, public and private clones were evaluated among the 100 most prevalent clones. Clones were defined as Susac-specific if absent from the healthy and MS cohorts, from approximately 1,100 published viral clones and from other ImmuneACCESS disease sequences. The raw public data were reprocessed by TCRdb itself: fastp quality trimming at Q25, MiXCR clonotype calling, in-frame beta chains only. When rows share a CDR3 protein, they turn into one entry using the most common DNA and genes. These V and J calls rely on TCRdb rather than the paper's analysis. The sample includes tens of thousands of distinct CDR3 sequences, with roughly 96% observed a single time. The top ten clones comprise around 0.41% of the sample.

High-throughput TCR beta sequencing profiled peripheral blood CD8+ and CD4+ T cells from healthy donors, Susac syndrome patients and multiple sclerosis patients. The Susac syndrome patients fulfilled recently defined diagnostic criteria for either definite or probable disease. Bulk CD8+ and CD4+ T cells were purified magnetically by negative isolation, whereas CD8+ TEMRA cells were enriched by FACS. Blood was drawn into EDTA tubes, processed within 24 hours, and PBMCs were isolated by density gradient centrifugation. PBMCs destined for TCR sequencing were cryopreserved in liquid nitrogen and later thawed in a 37 °C water bath. The sorted or isolated CD4+, CD8+ and CD8+ TEMRA cells reached a purity of at least 90%. The germline V gene yields SGHVS for CDR1 and FNYEAQ for CDR2. Clipping removes 3 bases from V and 1 base from J, with 1 as the unmatched junction base count. The CDR3 measures 14 amino acids from cysteine to phenylalanine. Only the CDR3 part of the read is kept: 42 bases, read in frame from the first base.

Points on this clonotype: The antigen it binds to is not known. The sample holds no much larger clone one base away, and base qualities are not on file.

The sequencing input was CD8+ T cells from PBMCs. The TCR sequence derives from a human donor with Susac syndrome. The receptor chain draws on TRBV7-6 and TRBJ2-3, and 7 junction bases match TRBD1. CDR3 protein: CASSFGTGTDTQYF. The DNA reads TGTGCCAGCAGCTTCGGGACAGGCACAGATACGCAGTATTTT. Reference TRBV7-6 and TRBJ2-3 proteins supply the regions before and after the CDR3; the full variable domain is: GAGVSQSPRYKVTKRGQDVALRCDPISGHVSLYWYRQALGQGPEFLTYFNYEAQQDKSGLPNDRFSAERPEGSISTLTIQRTEQRDSAMYRCASSFGTGTDTQYFGPGTRLTVL.